Below, 18 T cell receptor beta chains from the same sample are listed, as sequenced in a study of CD8+ T cells in alopecia areata. Sequencing templates came from extracted RNA that was reverse transcribed into cDNA. Clones were read by immunoSEQ multiplex PCR, and TCRdb kept only the in-frame ones, dropping some. Altogether around 300,000 clones were found in the sample, and no singletons occur. Using CD4, CD8alpha, NKG2D, NKG2ACE and other markers, pooled cutaneous lymph node cells were sorted. The specimen was CD4+ T cells sorted from a lymph node. The source of these receptors is a C3H/HeJ mouse with alopecia areata. Mice of this strain are of MHC haplotype H2-k.

This clone was counted between two and nine times. Gene and germline names: mouse. The read ends 4 residues early relative to the CDR3; the germline J gene fills the gap. The chain is built from TRBV1 and TRBJ2-1; 10 nucleotides agree with TRBD2. The CDR3 loop spans 16 amino acids. V shed 6 bases and J 0 bases; nucleotides not matched to a gene: 5. Germline V lookup: CDR1 NSQYPW, CDR2 LRSPGD (reference sequence). CDR3 sequence reads: CTCRAGTGANYAEQFF. The CDR3 bases that were read are TGCACCTGCAGGGCCGGGACTGGGGCTAACTATGCT.

This clone was seen a handful of times. Genes here carry mouse names. The read stops 4 residues short of the end of the CDR3; the missing end is completed from the germline J gene. This chain links TRBV13-3 with TRBJ2-1; 8 bases align to TRBD1. V shed 6 bases and J 3 bases; nucleotides not matched to a gene: 2. The CDR3 has 13 amino acids. Germline V lookup: CDR1 NNHDY, CDR2 SYVADS. CDR3 region: CASTDRGYAEQFF. The part of the CDR3 DNA that was read is TGTGCCAGCACAGACAGGGGCTATGCT.

A note on this clone: Gene names are mouse gene names. The DNA ends 4 residues before the CDR3 does, and the rest of the CDR3 is filled in from the germline J gene. The chain joins TRBV1 to TRBJ2-2; weak D call: TRBD1 (5 bases). The V gene's germline CDR1 is NSQYPW and CDR2 LRSPGD (reference sequence). V was pared by 0 bases and J by 2 bases, with 7 bases between. This CDR3 has 15 residues. This CDR3 reads CTCSADKGNTGQLYF. The sequenced CDR3 bases are TGCACCTGCAGTGCAGATAAGGGGAACACCGGG.

This clone was seen a handful of times. The genes and germline here are from mouse. The CDR3 end is not reached by the read, which stops 4 residues before it; the germline J gene fills it in. Other DNA sequences in the sample encode the same CDR3. This chain links TRBV13-2 with TRBJ1-1; possible D gene TRBD1, 6 bases. V was cut by 2 bases and J by 1 base, with 6 bases left in between. The CDR3 contains 13 residues. Germline values: CDR1 NNHNN, CDR2 SYGAGS (reference sequence). CDR3 sequence: CASGEQGNTEVFF. The CDR3 DNA, read in part, is TGTGCCAGCGGTGAACAGGGGAACACA.

For this clone: Gene names follow the mouse nomenclature. The sequence runs out 4 residues before the end of the CDR3; the remainder is reconstructed from the germline J gene. The chain uses TRBV17 and TRBJ2-1; possible D gene TRBD2, 6 bases. Per germline, CDR1 MNHDT and CDR2 YYDKIL. The CDR3 has 14 residues. The CDR3 loop reads CASSSGGTGAEQFF. The CDR3 bases that were read are TGTGCTAGCAGTAGCGGGGGGACGGGGGCT.

Concerning this clone: Gene names are the mouse ones. The CDR3 sequence: CASSQGGPGDTQYF. CDR3 DNA, as far as it was read: TGTGCCAGCAGCCAAGGGGGGCCGGGAGAC. This sequence joins TRBV5 and TRBJ2-5; D is perhaps TRBD1 or TRBD2 (6 bases each). The CDR3 end falls 4 residues outside the read, so it is completed with the germline J gene. Germline V gene sequence: CDR1 LGHNA, CDR2 YNLKQL (reference sequence). This CDR3 is 14 amino acids long.

This clone was seen a few times. Gene names follow the mouse nomenclature. From the germline J gene comes the end of the CDR3, since the read stops 4 residues before it. The same CDR3 can be traced to other DNA sequences in this sample. This chain uses TRBV19 with TRBJ1-2, with 8 bases that match TRBD1. V dropped 4 bases and J dropped 0; count of bases not matched to a gene: 2. CDR1 is FNHDT, CDR2 SITEND, per germline (reference sequence). The CDR3 length is 14 residues. CDR3 bases read: TGTGCCAGCAGTCCGGGACAGGCAAACTCC. Translating gives CASSPGQANS. The entire CDR3 protein is CASSPGQANSDYTF.

In the case of this clone: Gene names follow the mouse nomenclature. The DNA read from the CDR3 is TGTGCCAGCAGTGATCCCAGGGAAAACTCC. This gives the protein CASSDPRENS. The whole CDR3 sequence reads CASSDPRENSDYTF. J is TRBJ1-2 and V is TRBV13-1, with D possibly being TRBD1 (5 bases). The observed sequence ends 4 residues before the CDR3 terminus, with the missing tail filled in from the germline J gene. Deletions cut 1 base from V and 1 base from J, with 8 bases between. CDR3 length: 14 residues. Germline assignment: CDR1 NSHNY and CDR2 SYGAGN.

Concerning this clone itself: Germline and genes: mouse. The read stops 4 residues short of the end of the CDR3; the missing end is completed from the germline J gene. The chain couples TRBV13-1 to TRBJ2-3, with 12 bases fitting TRBD2. CDR1 is NSHNY and CDR2 is SYGAGN in the germline V gene. This CDR3 is built from 16 residues. Unmatched junction bases numbered 7, after V lost 5 bases and J lost 3 bases. This chain's CDR3 is CASRRDWGEGAETLYF. CDR3 DNA (partial): TGTGCCAGCAGACGGGACTGGGGGGAAGGAGCAGAA.

As for this clone: The listed genes are named as in mouse. The read terminates 4 residues before the CDR3 end, so the remaining end is supplied by the germline J gene. This chain links TRBV14 with TRBJ1-1; 7 bases fit TRBD1. This CDR3 has 13 residues. CDR1 and CDR2 (germline): SGHDT, FRDEAV. The sequenced part of the CDR3 DNA is TGTGCCAGCAGTCTTACAGGGGTTCCA. It is translated as CASSLTGVP. The full CDR3 protein reads CASSLTGVPEVFF.

In regard to this clone: Any gene name here is a mouse gene name. The read terminates 4 residues before the CDR3 end, so the remaining end is supplied by the germline J gene. V is TRBV31 and J is TRBJ2-7, with D tentatively TRBD1 (5 bases). This CDR3 has 14 amino acids. Per germline, CDR1 GKSSPN and CDR2 SITVG. The CDR3 reads CAWSLGQGGYEQYF. The DNA read from the CDR3 is TGTGCCTGGAGTCTAGGGCAGGGAGGGTAT.

The table lists this clone with a few counts. Mouse gene names and germline throughout. Read coverage stops 4 residues before the CDR3 terminus; the germline J gene supplies the remainder. The chain carries TRBV5 and TRBJ2-2; the match to TRBD1 covers 11 bases. Germline V gene lookup returns CDR1 LGHNA and CDR2 YNLKQL (reference sequence). The J segment lost 3 bases and the V segment lost 0 bases, leaving 3 bases of the junction unmatched. The CDR3 sequence is 17 residues long. The CDR3 DNA, read in part, is TGTGCCAGCAGCCAAGAGGGGACAGGGGGAGACACCGGG. Translated, it gives CASSQEGTGGDTG. The full CDR3 is CASSQEGTGGDTGQLYF.

As for this clone: Each gene name is a mouse one. Read sequence stops 4 residues before the CDR3 end, and the germline J gene provides the missing end. This rearrangement joins TRBV13-3 to TRBJ2-3; TRBD2 aligns across 7 bases. With 4 bases clipped from V and 0 bases from J, the junction kept 2 bases outside the gene matches. The CDR3 loop spans 14 amino acids. CDR1 and CDR2 (germline): NNHDY, SYVADS. The covered CDR3 bases are TGTGCCAGCAGTACTGGGGCTAGTGCAGAA. Translation gives CASSTGASAE. The entire CDR3 reads CASSTGASAETLYF.

As regards this clone: All gene names here are mouse names. The read ends 4 residues early relative to the CDR3; the germline J gene fills the gap. The rearrangement joins TRBV13-1 to TRBJ2-3, with 8 positions matching TRBD2. In germline, CDR1 is NSHNY, CDR2 SYGAGN. The junction had 6 bases not matched to a gene; V was cut back by 5 bases and J by 1 base. This CDR3 has 15 amino acids. The sequenced CDR3 bases are TGTGCCAGCAGCGGGGACTGGCCTGGTGCAGAA. Translated, it gives CASSGDWPGAE. The full CDR3 protein reads CASSGDWPGAETLYF.

Concerning this clone itself: Gene names are the mouse ones. The read halts 4 residues ahead of the CDR3 end, with the missing end drawn from the germline J gene. Other DNA sequences from this sample encode an identical CDR3 as well. This chain uses TRBV13-1 with TRBJ2-3, with 7 bases fitting TRBD1. Germline values: CDR1 NSHNY, CDR2 SYGAGN. The V and J ends lost 4 bases and 0 bases, in that order; junction bases with no gene match: 5. The CDR3 is 15 residues long. CDR3 sequence: CASSRQGGSAETLYF. CDR3 DNA, as far as it was read: TGTGCCAGCAGTCGACAGGGAGGAAGTGCAGAA.

Concerning this clone itself: Mouse gene names apply. The read terminates 4 residues before the CDR3 end, so the remaining end is supplied by the germline J gene. Other DNA sequences within the sample encode an identical CDR3. V usage is TRBV1 and J usage is TRBJ2-1, with 7 positions matching TRBD2. The CDR3 consists of 16 residues. Trimming took 0 bases from V and 2 from J; bases not matched to a gene: 4. Germline assignment: CDR1 NSQYPW and CDR2 LRSPGD (reference sequence). The part of the CDR3 DNA that was read is TGCACCTGCAGTGCAGATCGGGGGGGGGACTATGCT. Amino acids: CTCSADRGGDYA. The whole CDR3 is CTCSADRGGDYAEQFF.

In its sample, this clone was seen a few times. Germline and genes here are mouse. Read sequence stops 4 residues before the CDR3 end, and the germline J gene provides the missing end. The rearrangement links TRBV13-1 to TRBJ2-1; D perhaps matches TRBD2 (5 bases). The germline CDR1 and CDR2 sequences are NSHNY and SYGAGN. V lost 5 bases to trimming and J lost 3 bases, with 9 bases between them. CDR3 size: 13 residues. CDR3 amino acids: CASRHWSYAEQFF. Partial CDR3 DNA: TGTGCCAGCAGACACTGGAGCTATGCT.

A remark on this clone: The gene names given are mouse names. The read stops 4 residues short of the end of the CDR3; the missing end is completed from the germline J gene. V usage is TRBV19 and J usage is TRBJ1-1; 11 positions agree with TRBD1. Trimming cost V 0 bases and J 4 bases; bases outside gene matches: 2. This CDR3 is 15 amino acids long. Germline CDR1 reads FNHDT; CDR2 reads SITEND (reference sequence). CDR3 sequence: CASSIEGTGGTEVFF. CDR3 DNA, as far as it was read: TGTGCCAGCAGTATAGAAGGGACAGGGGGCACA.